These 25 T cell receptor beta chains were sequenced from one sample in a study of T cell repertoires in aging, cancer and after chemotherapy. The template was genomic DNA from peripheral blood, not RNA. Multiplex touch-down PCR with TRB-A/B primers amplified rearranged V-D-J TRB sequences. TCRdb called the multiplex PCR reads again in MiXCR, with one record for every CDR3 protein. The sample contains several thousand distinct CDR3 sequences, 44% of which appear only once. Sequences were obtained from blood. Receptors originate from a human donor with a blood cancer.

The chain employs TRBV6-5 and TRBJ1-2; D uncertain. V lost 8 bases and J 0 bases, leaving 10 bases between the germline ends. The CDR3 spans 13 residues. Germline CDR1 reads MNHEY; CDR2 reads SVGAGI. The CDR3 here is CASARSANYGYTF. The CDR3 region has the DNA TGTGCCAGCGCCAGGTCCGCTAACTATGGCTACACCTTC.

The gene calls are TRBV5-6 and TRBJ1-2, with D possibly being TRBD1 (5 bases). Germline loops: CDR1 SGHDT, CDR2 YYEEEE. With 0 bases removed from V and 4 bases from J, the gap between germline ends came to 10 bases. The CDR3 has 14 residues. CDR3 sequence: CASSLGRGTYGYTF. CDR3 in DNA: TGTGCCAGCAGCTTGGGTAGGGGAACCTATGGCTACACCTTC.

A single count supports this clonotype. The gene calls are TRBV19 and TRBJ1-5; 7 positions match TRBD1. Germline values: CDR1 LNHDA, CDR2 SQIVND (reference sequence). V was clipped by 0 bases and J by 0 bases; unmatched bases: 2. The CDR3 consists of 16 residues. The CDR3 spells CASSIEGQFSNQPQHF. The CDR3 DNA follows: TGTGCCAGTAGTATAGAGGGACAGTTTAGCAATCAGCCCCAGCATTTT. Full variable domain (missing parts from reference TRBV19 and TRBJ1-5): DGGITQSPKYLFRKEGQNVTLSCEQNLNHDAMYWYRQDPGQGLRLIYYSQIVNDFQKGDIAEGYSVSREKKESFPLTVTSAQKNPTAFYLCASSIEGQFSNQPQHFGDGTRLSIL.

This clonotype was counted between two and nine times. The V gene is TRBV19, the J gene TRBJ2-5, with D unclear. This CDR3 has 16 residues. CDR1 is LNHDA, CDR2 SQIVND, per germline (reference sequence). The V gene lost 2 bases and the J gene lost 2 bases, with 15 bases spanning the gap. CDR3 sequence reads: CASSIFGVSSQETQYF. DNA of the CDR3: TGTGCCAGTAGTATATTTGGAGTGTCCAGTCAAGAGACCCAGTACTTC. The full variable domain, with the rest looked up from reference TRBV19 and TRBJ2-5, is DGGITQSPKYLFRKEGQNVTLSCEQNLNHDAMYWYRQDPGQGLRLIYYSQIVNDFQKGDIAEGYSVSREKKESFPLTVTSAQKNPTAFYLCASSIFGVSSQETQYFGPGTRLLVL.

This clonotype occurred once. The CDR3 ends on some other residue instead of the conserved phenylalanine or tryptophan, so this is likely a read error. The rearrangement joins TRBV6-5 to TRBJ1-6; D not certain. Germline loops: CDR1 MNHEY, CDR2 SVGAGI. The CDR3 is 13 amino acids. V was shortened by 6 bases and J by 7 bases, with 10 bases between the two germline ends. DNA of the CDR3: TGTGCCAGCAGGGGGTACGACAATTCACCCCTCCACTCT. Its translation is CASRGYDNSPLHS.

The rearrangement uses TRBV18 and TRBJ1-1; D call uncertain. The V end lost 2 bases, the J end lost 5 bases, and 12 bases lay between the germline ends. The germline CDR1 and CDR2 sequences are KGHSH and LQKENI. This CDR3 comprises 14 residues. CDR3 coding DNA: TGTGCCAGCTCACCAGACCGAGATGTGACTGAAGCTTTCTTT. It codes for CASSPDRDVTEAFF.

The CDR3 DNA is TGTGCCAGTAGGCCTACTAGGGCTTTAACAGATACGCAGTATTTT. This encodes CASRPTRALTDTQYF. The chain links TRBV19 to TRBJ2-3, with a tentative D call TRBD2 (5 bases). CDR3 size: 15 residues. V was trimmed by 6 bases and J by 3 bases, leaving 16 bases between them. Germline lookup yields CDR1 LNHDA and CDR2 SQIVND (reference sequence).

The gene calls are TRBV12-3 or TRBV12-4 and TRBJ2-1, with 10 bases fitting TRBD2. The CDR3 contains 19 residues. After removal of 5 bases from V and 0 bases from J, the junction contained 13 bases not matched to a gene. DNA of the CDR3: TGTGCCAGCAGTGACGTTGGTCGGGGACTAGCGAGCTCCTACAATGAGCAGTTCTTC. Protein: CASSDVGRGLASSYNEQFF.

Turning to this clonotype: At one boundary the junction diverges from the germline segment, which might be a read error. The chain couples TRBV6-5 to TRBJ2-7, with D possibly matching TRBD2 (6 bases). The CDR3 is 13 residues long. The V gene's germline CDR1 is MNHEY and CDR2 SVGAGI. As DNA, the CDR3 is TGTGCCACCAGAAAACGGGAGAGGGACGAGCAGTGCTTC. It specifies CATRKRERDEQCF.

The rearrangement links TRBV5-1 to TRBJ2-1, with D perhaps TRBD2 (6 bases). The CDR3 runs to 15 residues. CDR1 and CDR2 from the germline V gene are SGHRS and YFSETQ. Trimming took 0 bases from V and 1 from J, leaving 8 bases between them. The CDR3 DNA reads as TGCGCCAGCAGCTTGGACGGGAGTTCCTACAATGAGCAGTTCTTC. Translating it yields CASSLDGSSYNEQFF.

The chain is built from TRBV20-1 and TRBJ2-7; D gene uncertain. The CDR3 extends over 12 amino acids. The V end lost 5 bases, the J end lost 6 bases, and 14 bases lay between the germline ends. Germline V gene data show CDR1 as DFQATT and CDR2 as SNEGSKA (reference sequence). The CDR3 region is CSAWGPLGEQYF. Here the CDR3 DNA reads TGCAGTGCTTGGGGTCCCCTTGGCGAGCAGTACTTC.

The V gene is TRBV27, the J gene TRBJ2-7; D possibly corresponds to TRBD1 (6 bases). V was clipped by 4 bases and J by 0 bases, with 10 bases between them. CDR1 and CDR2 from the germline V gene are MNHEY and SMNVEV (reference sequence). The CDR3 is 14 residues long. This CDR3 reads CASSSGDTSYEQYF. The CDR3 nucleotides read TGTGCCAGCAGTTCCGGGGACACCTCCTACGAGCAGTACTTC.

The V and J genes are TRBV6-5 and TRBJ2-7; TRBD2 matches 8 bases. J was trimmed by 5 bases and V by 8 bases; bases with no gene match: 5. The germline V gene has CDR1 MNHEY and CDR2 SVGAGI. The CDR3 consists of 12 residues. CDR3 nucleotide sequence: TGTGCCAGCGGTAGGGGACTAGACGAGCAGTACTTC. It specifies CASGRGLDEQYF.

This clonotype was counted between two and nine times. The chain joins TRBV12-3 or TRBV12-4 to TRBJ2-2; TRBD2 matches 9 bases. V lost 10 bases to trimming and J lost 6 bases; unmatched junction nucleotides: 9. The CDR3 consists of 14 residues. The chain's CDR3 is CATQGGRGPGELFF. DNA of the CDR3: TGTGCCACCCAGGGCGGGAGGGGGCCCGGGGAGCTGTTTTTT.

This clonotype was seen only a few times. The chain carries TRBV20-1 and TRBJ2-5; possible D gene TRBD1, 5 bases. V gave up 4 bases and J gave up 5 bases, with 17 bases separating them. From germline, CDR1 is DFQATT and CDR2 SNEGSKA (reference sequence). The length of the CDR3 is 14 residues. The CDR3 DNA reads TGCAGTGCTATACGAACAGGAGATGGGGAGACCCAGTACTTC. It encodes CSAIRTGDGETQYF.

Here the CDR3 reads CASSPRLVQETQYF. The CDR3 nucleotides are TGTGCCAGCAGCCCCAGACTCGTCCAAGAGACCCAGTACTTC. The J gene is TRBJ2-5, the V gene TRBV7-2, with D unresolved. Germline CDR1 reads SGHTA; CDR2 reads FQGNSA. V lost 5 bases to trimming and J lost 1 base, with 11 bases between them. The length of the CDR3 is 14 residues.

The sample holds a few counts of this clonotype. V and J are TRBV5-6 and TRBJ2-3, with 7 nucleotides matching TRBD1. J was trimmed by 0 bases and V by 5 bases; bases with no gene match: 6. The CDR3 covers 15 residues. Germline-derived CDR1 and CDR2 are SGHDT and YYEEEE. CDR3 sequence (DNA): TGTGCCAGCAGTCACAGGACAGGAAGCACAGATACGCAGTATTTT. It encodes CASSHRTGSTDTQYF. Full variable domain (missing parts from reference TRBV5-6 and TRBJ2-3): DAGVTQSPTHLIKTRGQQVTLRCSPKSGHDTVSWYQQALGQGPQFIFQYYEEEERQRGNFPDRFSGHQFPNYSSELNVNALLLGDSALYLCASSHRTGSTDTQYFGPGTRLTVL.

Within the sample, this clonotype is large (0.1 to 1%). This chain connects TRBV30 to TRBJ2-2; tentative D call: TRBD1 (5 bases). The length of the CDR3 is 15 residues. Germline loops: CDR1 GTSNPN, CDR2 SVGIG (reference sequence). The ends were cut back, 2 bases at V and 0 bases at J, with 10 bases in the middle. The CDR3 is CAWSHGQTNTGELFF. The CDR3 coding sequence is TGTGCCTGGAGTCACGGACAAACGAACACCGGGGAGCTGTTTTTT. Full variable domain (remainder filled in from reference TRBV30 and TRBJ2-2): SQTIHQWPATLVQPVGSPLSLECTVEGTSNPNLYWYRQAAGRGLQLLFYSVGIGQISSEVPQNLSASRPQDRQFILSSKKLLLSDSGFYLCAWSHGQTNTGELFFGEGSRLTVL.

The J gene is TRBJ2-1, the V gene TRBV24-1, with D possibly TRBD2 on 6 matching bases. Trimming shortened V by 5 bases and J by 0 bases, and 10 bases separated the two germline ends. Per germline, CDR1 KGHDR and CDR2 SFDVKD. This CDR3 is 15 amino acids long. The CDR3 loop is CATSVAGSSYNEQFF. CDR3 coding DNA: TGTGCCACCAGTGTCGCGGGGAGCTCCTACAATGAGCAGTTCTTC.

CDR3 bases: TGTGCCAGCAGTTACCCCCGTGGGGGGGCGAACTACAATGAGCAGTTCTTC. This encodes CASSYPRGGANYNEQFF. The rearrangement joins TRBV6-2 or TRBV6-3 to TRBJ2-1; D is possibly TRBD2 (7 bases). CDR1 and CDR2 (germline): MNHEY, SVGEGT. There are 17 residues in the CDR3. Trimming cost V 2 bases and J 3 bases, with 17 bases left between them.

This clonotype was found a few times. CDR3 nucleotides: TGTGCCAGCAGCTCCGGGCGTGGGCCTAGCACAGATACGCAGTATTTT. Translated, it gives CASSSGRGPSTDTQYF. V and J are TRBV7-2 and TRBJ2-3; D not certain. Trimming cost V 4 bases and J 0 bases, with 14 bases left between them. The CDR3 is 16 residues long. Germline lookup yields CDR1 SGHTA and CDR2 FQGNSA.

The V call is TRBV6-5, the J call TRBJ2-1; 9 bases align to TRBD2. CDR1 and CDR2 from the germline V gene are MNHEY and SVGAGI. This CDR3 has 14 amino acids. J was trimmed by 8 bases and V by 10 bases; bases with no gene match: 12. In nucleotides, the CDR3 is TGTGCCACGCGCGGGGGGGGCGGATCAGATGAGCAGTTCTTC. Protein product: CATRGGGGSDEQFF.

This clonotype is deemed medium-sized. The chain is built from TRBV29-1 and TRBJ2-5; 10 nucleotides agree with TRBD2. The CDR3 loop spans 12 amino acids. The ends lost 4 bases at V and 4 bases at J; junction bases unmatched: 0. Germline V gene data show CDR1 as SQVTM and CDR2 as ANQGSEA. For the CDR3, the DNA is TGCAGCGTTGTAGCGGGGGGAGAGACCCAGTACTTC. This encodes CSVVAGGETQYF.

By its share, this clonotype is medium-sized. The chain combines TRBV29-1 with TRBJ2-2; 8 nucleotides line up with TRBD1. Germline trimming cut 6 bases from V and 3 bases from J; bases unmatched to any gene: 9. The germline V gene has CDR1 SQVTM and CDR2 ANQGSEA. The CDR3 has 15 residues. The CDR3 loop reads CSVRRTGLDTGELFF. In DNA form, the CDR3 reads TGCAGCGTCAGAAGGACAGGGTTGGACACCGGGGAGCTGTTTTTT.

The V call is TRBV6-2 or TRBV6-3, the J call TRBJ2-5, with 16 bases lining up with TRBD2. CDR1 and CDR2 from the germline V gene are MNHEY and SVGEGT. Losses at the gene ends were 5 bases for V and 0 bases for J; bases not matched to a gene: 9. CDR3 length equals 19 residues. As DNA, the CDR3 is TGTGCCAGCAGTCAATTCGGGACTAGCGGGAGGGGACACCAAGAGACCCAGTACTTC. Its translation: CASSQFGTSGRGHQETQYF.